This entry concerns a single T cell receptor (beta chain). Its antigen is still unknown. No base-level quality is on record; no much larger clone is a single base apart. This sample was included in a study of blood T cell repertoires in COVID-19 (dated by TCRdb to 2020 to 2022). For the wider study: Samples from collaborators originated in the United States, Italy and Spain and spanned both the acute and convalescent phases of COVID-19. The material from the prospective study consisted of cDNA or gDNA derived from T cells, B-cell-depleted T cells, or PBMCs. Deeply sampled blood TCRbeta repertoires from subjects exposed to, actively infected with, or recovered from COVID-19 were included in the dataset. The repertoires were released in a freely available public database meant as a resource for research on the immune response to SARS-CoV-2. The samples were drawn from the first 160 participants of the ongoing ImmuneRACE study and from over a thousand subjects provided by 6 global collaborators. Nearly every sample came with metadata listing a de-identified subject ID, COVID-19 status, age in years and sex. Where available, HLA class I and class II types were taken from metadata supplied by the sample provider and were not determined by assay-based typing.

Study-level results and caveats: The quantity of clinical and demographic metadata differed by source and by participant and was supplied without curation.

Samples from volunteer blood donors who had recovered from COVID-19 were contributed by a second Seattle source. The collaborating institutions used their own protocols to collect whole blood in K2EDTA tubes. For TCRbeta analysis, collaborators shipped samples as frozen whole blood, isolated PBMCs, or DNA extracted from either of those sample types. V has 3 bases trimmed and J has 5 bases trimmed; junction bases matching no gene number 14. The germline V gene gives CDR1 as KGHSH and CDR2 as LQKENI. There are 18 amino acids in the CDR3, from cysteine to phenylalanine inclusive. Just CDR3 DNA is preserved here, 54 bases in frame from base 1. TCRbeta CDR3 regions were amplified from genomic DNA using the immunoSEQ Assay, a bias-controlled multiplex PCR. Regarding the original processing steps: The number of nucleated cells in each sample was estimated from the amplification of reference gene primers within the assay. Sequence reads were collapsed and filtered to measure the absolute abundance of every unique TCRbeta CDR3 rearrangement. For each sample, productive Simpson clonality was calculated by taking the square root of Simpson's diversity index across productive rearrangements. The table was pulled from immuneACCESS by TCRdb, which kept in-frame rearrangements only. Such tables lose some clones; where checked, under half of the loss comes from unresolved V genes, and the rest has no known cause. V and J calls and clone size come straight from that table; D and trimming were deduced from the DNA. This sample holds about 200,000 clones; around 90% were observed only once. The ten largest clones capture less than 7.5% of the sample.

Recombination linked TRBV18 to TRBJ2-4; TRBD2 agrees with 9 junctional bases. Material for sequencing was peripheral blood. This clonotype was sampled from a man aged 60 to 69 who had recovered from COVID-19. CDR3 region: CASSPLAGKARSQNIQYF. The nucleotides read TGTGCCAGCTCACCTCTAGCGGGAAAAGCTCGATCCCAAAACATTCAGTACTTC. Extended through the reference TRBV18 and TRBJ2-4 proteins, this CDR3 yields the full variable domain: NAGVMQNPRHLVRRRGQEARLRCSPMKGHSHVYWYRQLPEEGLKFMVYLQKENIIDESGMPKERFSAEFPKEGPSILRIQQVVRGDSAAYFCASSPLAGKARSQNIQYFGAGTRLSVL.